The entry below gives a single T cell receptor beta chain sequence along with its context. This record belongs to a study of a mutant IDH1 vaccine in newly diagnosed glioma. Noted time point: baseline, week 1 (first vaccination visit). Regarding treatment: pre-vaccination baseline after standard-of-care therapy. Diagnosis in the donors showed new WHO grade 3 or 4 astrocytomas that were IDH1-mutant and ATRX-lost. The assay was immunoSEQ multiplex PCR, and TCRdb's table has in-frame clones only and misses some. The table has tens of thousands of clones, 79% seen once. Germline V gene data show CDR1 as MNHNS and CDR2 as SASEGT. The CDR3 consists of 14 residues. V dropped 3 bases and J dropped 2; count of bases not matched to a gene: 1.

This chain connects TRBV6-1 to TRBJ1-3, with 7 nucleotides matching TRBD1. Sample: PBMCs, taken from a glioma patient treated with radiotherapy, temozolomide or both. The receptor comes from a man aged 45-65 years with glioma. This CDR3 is CASSDDRAGNTIYF. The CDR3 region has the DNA TGTGCCAGCAGTGATGACAGGGCTGGAAACACCATATATTTT.